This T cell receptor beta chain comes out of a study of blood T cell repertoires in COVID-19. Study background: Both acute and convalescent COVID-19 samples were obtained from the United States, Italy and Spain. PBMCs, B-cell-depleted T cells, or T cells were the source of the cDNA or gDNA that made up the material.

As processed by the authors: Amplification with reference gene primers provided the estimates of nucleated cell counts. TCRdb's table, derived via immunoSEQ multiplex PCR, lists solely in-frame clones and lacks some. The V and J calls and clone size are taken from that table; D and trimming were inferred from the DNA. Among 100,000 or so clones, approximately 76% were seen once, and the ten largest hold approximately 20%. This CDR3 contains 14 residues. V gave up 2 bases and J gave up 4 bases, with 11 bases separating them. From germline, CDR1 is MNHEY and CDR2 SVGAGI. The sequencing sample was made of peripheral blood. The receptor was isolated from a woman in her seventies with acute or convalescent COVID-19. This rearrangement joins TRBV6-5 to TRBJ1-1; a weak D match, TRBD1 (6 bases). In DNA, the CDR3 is TGTGCCAGCAGTTACCGAGGGGGGGGCACTGAAGCTTTCTTT. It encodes CASSYRGGGTEAFF.